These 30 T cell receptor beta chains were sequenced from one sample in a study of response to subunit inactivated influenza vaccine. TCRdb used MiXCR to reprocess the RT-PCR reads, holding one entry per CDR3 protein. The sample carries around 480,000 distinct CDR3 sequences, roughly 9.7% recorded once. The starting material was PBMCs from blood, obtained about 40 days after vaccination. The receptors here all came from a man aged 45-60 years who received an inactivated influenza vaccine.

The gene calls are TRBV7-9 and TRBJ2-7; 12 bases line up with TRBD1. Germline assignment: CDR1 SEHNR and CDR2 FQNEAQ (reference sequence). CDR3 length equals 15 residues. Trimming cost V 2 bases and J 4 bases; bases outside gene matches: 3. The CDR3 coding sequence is TGTGCCAGCAGCTTACGGGACAGGGGGCAGTACGAGCAGTACTTC. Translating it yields CASSLRDRGQYEQYF.

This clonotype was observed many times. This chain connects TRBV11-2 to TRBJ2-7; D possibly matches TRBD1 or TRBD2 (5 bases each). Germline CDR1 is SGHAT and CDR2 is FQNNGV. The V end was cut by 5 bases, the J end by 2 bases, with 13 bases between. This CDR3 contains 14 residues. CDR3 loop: CASSKLGRAYEQYF. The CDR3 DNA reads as TGTGCCAGCAGCAAATTGGGACGCGCCTACGAGCAGTACTTC.

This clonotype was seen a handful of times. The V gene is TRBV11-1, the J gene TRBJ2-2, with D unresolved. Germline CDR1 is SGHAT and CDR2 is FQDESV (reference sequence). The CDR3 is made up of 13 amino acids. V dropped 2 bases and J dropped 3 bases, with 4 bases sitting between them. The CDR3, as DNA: TGTGCCAGCAGCTTACCGTACACCGGGGAGCTGTTTTTT. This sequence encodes CASSLPYTGELFF.

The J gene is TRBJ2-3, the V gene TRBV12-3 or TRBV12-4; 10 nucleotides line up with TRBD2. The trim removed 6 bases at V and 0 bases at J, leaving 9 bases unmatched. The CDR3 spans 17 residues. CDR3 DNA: TGTGCCAGCAGCCTAAGGCTAGCGGGAGCTAGCACAGATACGCAGTATTTT. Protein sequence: CASSLRLAGASTDTQYF.

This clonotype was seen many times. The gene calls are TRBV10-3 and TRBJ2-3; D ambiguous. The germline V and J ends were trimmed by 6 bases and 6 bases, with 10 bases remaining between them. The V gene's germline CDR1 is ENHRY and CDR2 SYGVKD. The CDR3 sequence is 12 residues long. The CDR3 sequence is CAISPAGDTQYF. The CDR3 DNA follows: TGTGCCATCAGCCCTGCCGGGGATACGCAGTATTTT.

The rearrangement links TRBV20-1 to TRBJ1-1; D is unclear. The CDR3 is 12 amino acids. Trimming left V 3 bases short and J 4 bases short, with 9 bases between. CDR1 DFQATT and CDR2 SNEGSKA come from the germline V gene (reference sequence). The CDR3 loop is CSASPPGTEAFF. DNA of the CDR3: TGCAGTGCTAGTCCCCCGGGCACTGAAGCTTTCTTT.

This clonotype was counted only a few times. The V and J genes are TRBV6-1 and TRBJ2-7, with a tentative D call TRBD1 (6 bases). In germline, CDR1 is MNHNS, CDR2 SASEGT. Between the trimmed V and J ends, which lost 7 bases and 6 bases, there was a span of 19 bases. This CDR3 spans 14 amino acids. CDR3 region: CASNYRGQGSEQYF. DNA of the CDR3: TGTGCCAGCAACTATCGGGGTCAGGGGAGCGAGCAGTACTTC.

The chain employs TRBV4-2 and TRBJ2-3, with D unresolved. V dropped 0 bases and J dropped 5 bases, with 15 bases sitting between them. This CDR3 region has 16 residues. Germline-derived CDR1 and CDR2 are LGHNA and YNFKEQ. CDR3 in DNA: TGTGCCAGCAGCCAAGAAGGGTTCCGCAGCTTAGATACGCAGTATTTT. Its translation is CASSQEGFRSLDTQYF.

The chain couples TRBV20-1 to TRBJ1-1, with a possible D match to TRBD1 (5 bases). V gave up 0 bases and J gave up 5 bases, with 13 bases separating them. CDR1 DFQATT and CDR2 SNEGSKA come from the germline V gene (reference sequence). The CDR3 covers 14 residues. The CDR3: CSARDPGRGTEAFF. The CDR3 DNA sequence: TGCAGTGCTAGAGATCCAGGGAGGGGTACTGAAGCTTTCTTT.

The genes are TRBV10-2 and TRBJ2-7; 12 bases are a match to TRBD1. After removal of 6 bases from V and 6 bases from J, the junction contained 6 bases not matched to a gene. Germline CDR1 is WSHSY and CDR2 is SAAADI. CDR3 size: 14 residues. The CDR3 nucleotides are TGCGCCAGCAGGGCCGGGACAGGGGGCTCCGAGCAGTACTTC. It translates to CASRAGTGGSEQYF.

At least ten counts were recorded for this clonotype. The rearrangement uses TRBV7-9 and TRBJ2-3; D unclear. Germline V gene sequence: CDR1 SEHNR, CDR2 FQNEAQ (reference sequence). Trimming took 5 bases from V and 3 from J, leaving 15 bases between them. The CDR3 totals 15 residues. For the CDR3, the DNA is TGTGCCAGCAGCCCCGCCCGTCTGGCGACAGATACGCAGTATTTT. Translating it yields CASSPARLATDTQYF.

The CDR3, as DNA: TGCAGCGTTCCTGGGACAGCCCAAGAGACCCAGTACTTC. Encoded protein: CSVPGTAQETQYF. The rearrangement links TRBV29-1 to TRBJ2-5, with 7 positions matching TRBD1. The germline CDR1 and CDR2 sequences are SQVTM and ANQGSEA. The J segment lost 1 base and the V segment lost 5 bases, leaving 4 bases of the junction unmatched. The CDR3 extends over 13 amino acids.

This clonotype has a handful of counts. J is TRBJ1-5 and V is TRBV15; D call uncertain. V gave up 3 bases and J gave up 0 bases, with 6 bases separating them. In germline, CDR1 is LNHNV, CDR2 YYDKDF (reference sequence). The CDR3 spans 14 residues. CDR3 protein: CATSSDLSNQPQHF. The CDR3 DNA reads TGTGCCACCAGCAGTGACCTTAGCAATCAGCCCCAGCATTTT.

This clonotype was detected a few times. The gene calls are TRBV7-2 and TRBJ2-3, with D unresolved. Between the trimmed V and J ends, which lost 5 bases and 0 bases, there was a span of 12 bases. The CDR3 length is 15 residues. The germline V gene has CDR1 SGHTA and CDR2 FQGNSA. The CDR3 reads CASSRGVTSTDTQYF. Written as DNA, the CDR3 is TGTGCCAGCAGCAGAGGAGTTACTAGCACAGATACGCAGTATTTT.

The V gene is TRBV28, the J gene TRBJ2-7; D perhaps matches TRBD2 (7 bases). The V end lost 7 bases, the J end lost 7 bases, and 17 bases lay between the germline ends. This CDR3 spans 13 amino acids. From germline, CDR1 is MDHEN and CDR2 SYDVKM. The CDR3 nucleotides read TGTGCCAGCACCCAAGGGGGGGCTGGGGAGCAGTACTTC. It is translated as CASTQGGAGEQYF.

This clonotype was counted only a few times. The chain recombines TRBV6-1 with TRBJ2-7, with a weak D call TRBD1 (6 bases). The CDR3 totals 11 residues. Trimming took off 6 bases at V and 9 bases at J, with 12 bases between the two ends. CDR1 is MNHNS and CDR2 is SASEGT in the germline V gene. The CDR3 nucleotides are TGTGCCAGCAGAATGGACAGTACGCAGTACTTC. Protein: CASRMDSTQYF.

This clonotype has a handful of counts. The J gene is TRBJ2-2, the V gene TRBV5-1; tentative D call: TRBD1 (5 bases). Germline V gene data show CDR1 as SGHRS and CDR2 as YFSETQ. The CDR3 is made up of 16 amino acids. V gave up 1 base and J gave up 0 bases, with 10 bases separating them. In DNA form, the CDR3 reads TGCGCCAGCAGCTTGCTGCAGGGTGCGAACACCGGGGAGCTGTTTTTT. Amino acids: CASSLLQGANTGELFF.

CDR3 DNA sequence: TGTGCCAGCGGATTGACAGGGGGCCTGGGAACGGAAAAACTGTTTTTT. Its translation is CASGLTGGLGTEKLFF. V and J are TRBV6-1 and TRBJ1-4; 10 bases line up with TRBD1. The CDR3 length is 16 residues. The germline CDR1 and CDR2 sequences are MNHNS and SASEGT. V trimming: 8 bases; J trimming: 8 bases; junction bases outside the gene matches: 14.

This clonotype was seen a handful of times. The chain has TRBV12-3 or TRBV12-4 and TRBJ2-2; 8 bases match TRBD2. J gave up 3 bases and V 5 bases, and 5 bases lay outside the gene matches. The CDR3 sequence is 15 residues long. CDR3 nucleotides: TGTGCCAGCAGTCAACTAGCGGAGGACACCGGGGAGCTGTTTTTT. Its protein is CASSQLAEDTGELFF.

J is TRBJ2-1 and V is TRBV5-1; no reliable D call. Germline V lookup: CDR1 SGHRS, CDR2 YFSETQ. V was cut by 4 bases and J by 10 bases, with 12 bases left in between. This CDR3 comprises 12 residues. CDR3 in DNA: TGCGCCAGCAGCCTGGCGTCCGGAGAGCAGTTCTTC. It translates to CASSLASGEQFF.

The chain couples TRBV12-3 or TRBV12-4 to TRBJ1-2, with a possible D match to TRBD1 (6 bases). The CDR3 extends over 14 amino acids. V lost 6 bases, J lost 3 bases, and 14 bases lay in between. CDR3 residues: CASSDQQGYYGYTF. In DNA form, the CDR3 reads TGTGCCAGCAGCGACCAACAGGGCTACTATGGCTACACCTTC.

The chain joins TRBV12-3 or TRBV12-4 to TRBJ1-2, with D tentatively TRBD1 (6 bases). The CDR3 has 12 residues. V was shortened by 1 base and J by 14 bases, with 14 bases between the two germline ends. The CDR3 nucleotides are TGTGCCAGCAGTTTAGTCGGGGGGGGCGGAACCTTC. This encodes CASSLVGGGGTF.

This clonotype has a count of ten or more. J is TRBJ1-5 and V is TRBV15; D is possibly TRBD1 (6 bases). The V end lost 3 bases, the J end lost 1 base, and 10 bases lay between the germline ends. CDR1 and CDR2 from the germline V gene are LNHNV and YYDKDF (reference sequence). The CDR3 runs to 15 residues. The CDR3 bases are TGTGCCACCAGCAGGGATGGACAGAGCAATCAGCCCCAGCATTTT. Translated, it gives CATSRDGQSNQPQHF.

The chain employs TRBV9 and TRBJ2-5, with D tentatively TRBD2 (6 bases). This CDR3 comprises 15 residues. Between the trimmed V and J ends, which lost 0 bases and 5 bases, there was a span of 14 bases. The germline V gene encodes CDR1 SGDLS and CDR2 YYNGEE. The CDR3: CASSVVGGVWETQYF. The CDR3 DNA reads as TGTGCCAGCAGCGTAGTCGGAGGGGTCTGGGAGACCCAGTACTTC.

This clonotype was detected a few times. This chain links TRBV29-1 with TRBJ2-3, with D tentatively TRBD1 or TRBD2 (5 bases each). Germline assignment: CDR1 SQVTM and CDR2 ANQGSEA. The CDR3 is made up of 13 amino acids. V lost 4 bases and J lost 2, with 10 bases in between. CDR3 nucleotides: TGCAGCGTTGGAGCTGGGACCACAGATACGCAGTATTTT. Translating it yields CSVGAGTTDTQYF.

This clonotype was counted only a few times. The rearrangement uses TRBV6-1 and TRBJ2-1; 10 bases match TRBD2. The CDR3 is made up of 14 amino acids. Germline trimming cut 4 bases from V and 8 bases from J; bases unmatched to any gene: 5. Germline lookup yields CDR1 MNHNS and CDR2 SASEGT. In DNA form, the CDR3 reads TGTGCCAGCAGTGGTCTAGCGGGAGAATATGAGCAGTTCTTC. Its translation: CASSGLAGEYEQFF.

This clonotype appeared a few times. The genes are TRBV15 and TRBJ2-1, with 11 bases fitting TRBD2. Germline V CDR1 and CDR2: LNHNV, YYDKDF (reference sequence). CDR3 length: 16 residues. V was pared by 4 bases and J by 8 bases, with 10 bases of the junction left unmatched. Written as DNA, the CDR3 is TGTGCCACCAGCAAAGTAAGGCTAGCGGGAGGACATGAGCAGTTCTTC. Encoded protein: CATSKVRLAGGHEQFF. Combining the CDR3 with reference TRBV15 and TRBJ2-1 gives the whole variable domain DAMVIQNPRYQVTQFGKPVTLSCSQTLNHNVMYWYQQKSSQAPKLLFHYYDKDFNNEADTPDNFQSRRPNTSFCFLDIRSPGLGDTAMYLCATSKVRLAGGHEQFFGPGTRLTVL.

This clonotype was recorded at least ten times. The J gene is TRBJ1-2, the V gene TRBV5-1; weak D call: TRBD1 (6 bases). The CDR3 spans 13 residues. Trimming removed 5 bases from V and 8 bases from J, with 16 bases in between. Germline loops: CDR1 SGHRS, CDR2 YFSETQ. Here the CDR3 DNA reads TGCGCCAGCAGTATGACAGGTAGCTGGGGCTACACCTTC. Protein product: CASSMTGSWGYTF.

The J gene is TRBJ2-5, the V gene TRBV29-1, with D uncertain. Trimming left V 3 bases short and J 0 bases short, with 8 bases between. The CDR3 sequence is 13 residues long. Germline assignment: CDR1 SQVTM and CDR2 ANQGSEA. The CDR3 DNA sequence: TGCAGCGTTGAGATCAGTAACCAAGAGACCCAGTACTTC. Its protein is CSVEISNQETQYF.

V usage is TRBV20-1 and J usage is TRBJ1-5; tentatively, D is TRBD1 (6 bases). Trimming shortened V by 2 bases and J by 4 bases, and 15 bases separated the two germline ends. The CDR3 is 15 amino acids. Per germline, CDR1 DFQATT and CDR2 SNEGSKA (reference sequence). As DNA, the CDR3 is TGCAGTGCTAGATCTCAGCAGGGGCTAAATCAGCCCCAGCATTTT. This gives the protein CSARSQQGLNQPQHF.